The clone carrying this TCR beta chain was seen only a few times. This record belongs to a study of cytotoxic CD8 clonotypes in ibrutinib-treated CLL. As for the study in general: It was after a median about twelve months of treatment, range 6 to 36, that response samples were taken.

The intended depth for sequencing was 1 in 200,000 to 1 in 1 million T cells. TCRdb's table, derived via immunoSEQ multiplex PCR, lists solely in-frame clones and lacks some. The sample includes around 310,000 clones, almost 80% of them seen just once. The source is a human donor with chronic lymphocytic leukemia. The sample here was PBMCs, taken before ibrutinib treatment.

CDR3 sequence reads: CASSLAKGLAAFRPWDEQFF. The CDR3 bases are TGTGCCAGCAGCTTAGCTAAGGGACTAGCGGCCTTCCGTCCCTGGGATGAGCAGTTCTTC. The chain is built from TRBV7-2 and TRBJ2-1, with TRBD2 matching 11 bases. J gave up 8 bases and V 0 bases, and 18 bases lay outside the gene matches. Germline lookup yields CDR1 SGHTA and CDR2 FQGNSA. This CDR3 contains 20 residues.